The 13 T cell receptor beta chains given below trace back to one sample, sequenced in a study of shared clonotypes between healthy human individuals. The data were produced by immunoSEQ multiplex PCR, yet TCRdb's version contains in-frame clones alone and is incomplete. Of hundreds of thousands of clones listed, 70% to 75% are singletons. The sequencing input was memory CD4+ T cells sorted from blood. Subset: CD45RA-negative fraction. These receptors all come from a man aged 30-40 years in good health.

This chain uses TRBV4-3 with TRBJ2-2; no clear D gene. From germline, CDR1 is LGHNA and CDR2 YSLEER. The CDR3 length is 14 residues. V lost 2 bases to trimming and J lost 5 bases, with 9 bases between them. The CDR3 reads CASSQRVRTGELFF. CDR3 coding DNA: TGCGCCAGCAGCCAACGGGTTAGGACCGGGGAGCTGTTTTTT.

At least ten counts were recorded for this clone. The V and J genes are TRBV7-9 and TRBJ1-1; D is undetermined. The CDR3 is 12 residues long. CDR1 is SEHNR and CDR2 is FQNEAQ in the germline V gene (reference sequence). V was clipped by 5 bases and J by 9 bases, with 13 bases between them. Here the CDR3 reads CASSPPGWKAFF. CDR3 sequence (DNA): TGTGCCAGCAGCCCCCCCGGGTGGAAAGCTTTCTTT.

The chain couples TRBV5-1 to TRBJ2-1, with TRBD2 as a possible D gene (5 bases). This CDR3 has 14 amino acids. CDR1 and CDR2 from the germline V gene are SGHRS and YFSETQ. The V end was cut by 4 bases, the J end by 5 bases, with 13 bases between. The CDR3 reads CASSRESINNEQFF. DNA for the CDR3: TGCGCCAGCAGCCGGGAAAGCATTAACAATGAGCAGTTCTTC. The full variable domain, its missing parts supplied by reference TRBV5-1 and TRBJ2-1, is KAGVTQTPRYLIKTRGQQVTLSCSPISGHRSVSWYQQTPGQGLQFLFEYFSETQRNKGNFPGRFSGRQFSNSRSEMNVSTLELGDSALYLCASSRESINNEQFFGPGTRLTVL.

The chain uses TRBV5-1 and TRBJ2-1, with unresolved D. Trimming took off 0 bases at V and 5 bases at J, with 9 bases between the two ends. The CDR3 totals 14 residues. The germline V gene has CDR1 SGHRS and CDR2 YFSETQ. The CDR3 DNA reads TGCGCCAGCAGCTTGGAGGCCCAAAACAATGAGCAGTTCTTC. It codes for CASSLEAQNNEQFF.

The CDR3 sequence: CASSLNAATDTQYF. CDR3 sequence (DNA): TGTGCCAGCAGTTTAAACGCGGCCACAGATACGCAGTATTTT. The chain recombines TRBV27 with TRBJ2-3; D is ambiguous. V lost 2 bases, J lost 2 bases, and 8 bases lay in between. Germline V gives CDR1 MNHEY, CDR2 SMNVEV (reference sequence). The CDR3 is made up of 14 amino acids.

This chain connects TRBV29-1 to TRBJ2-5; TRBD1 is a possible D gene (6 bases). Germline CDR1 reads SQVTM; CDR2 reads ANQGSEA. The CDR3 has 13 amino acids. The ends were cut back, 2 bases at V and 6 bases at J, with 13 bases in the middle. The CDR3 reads CSVEWVTGQTQYF. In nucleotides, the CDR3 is TGCAGCGTTGAATGGGTGACAGGTCAGACCCAGTACTTC.

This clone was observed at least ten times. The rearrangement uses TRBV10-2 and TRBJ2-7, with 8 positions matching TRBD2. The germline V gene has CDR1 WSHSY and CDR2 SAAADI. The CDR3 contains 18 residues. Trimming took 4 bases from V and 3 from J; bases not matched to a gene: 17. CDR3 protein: CASSVPGTSLSFGYEQYF. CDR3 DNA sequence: TGCGCCAGCAGTGTACCCGGGACTAGTTTATCCTTTGGCTACGAGCAGTACTTC.

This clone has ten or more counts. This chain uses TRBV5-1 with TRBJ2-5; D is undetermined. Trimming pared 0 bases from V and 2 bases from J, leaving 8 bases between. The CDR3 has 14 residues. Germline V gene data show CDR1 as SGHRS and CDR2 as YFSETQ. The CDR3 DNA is TGCGCCAGCAGCTTGGGGCAGATTCAAGAGACCCAGTACTTC. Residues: CASSLGQIQETQYF.

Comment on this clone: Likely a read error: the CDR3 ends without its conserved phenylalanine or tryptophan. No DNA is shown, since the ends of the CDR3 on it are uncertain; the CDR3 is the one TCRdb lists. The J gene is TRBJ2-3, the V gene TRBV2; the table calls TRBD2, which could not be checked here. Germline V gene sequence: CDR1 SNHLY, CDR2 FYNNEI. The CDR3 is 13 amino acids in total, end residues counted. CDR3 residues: CASSEALAGGPLP.

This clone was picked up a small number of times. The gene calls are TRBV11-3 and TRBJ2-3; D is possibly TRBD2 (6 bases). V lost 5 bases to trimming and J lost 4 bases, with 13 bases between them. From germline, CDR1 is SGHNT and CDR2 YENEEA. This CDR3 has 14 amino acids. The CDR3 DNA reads TGTGCCAGCAGCACCCCTTCGGGGGCAGATACGCAGTATTTT. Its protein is CASSTPSGADTQYF.

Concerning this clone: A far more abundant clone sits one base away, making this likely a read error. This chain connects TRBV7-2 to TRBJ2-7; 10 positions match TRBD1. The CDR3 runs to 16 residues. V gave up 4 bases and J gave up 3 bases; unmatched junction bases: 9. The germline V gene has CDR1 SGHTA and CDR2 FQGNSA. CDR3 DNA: TGTGCCAGCAGCTCAGCCCGGACAGGGGGATTCTACGAGCAGTACTTC. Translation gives CASSSARTGGFYEQYF.

In nucleotides, the CDR3 is TGCGCCAGCAGCCCCGACGTCGGGACCTACGAGCAGTACTTC. Translation gives CASSPDVGTYEQYF. The V and J genes are TRBV5-1 and TRBJ2-7, with D perhaps TRBD2 (5 bases). V lost 4 bases, J lost 2 bases, and 13 bases lay in between. There are 14 residues in the CDR3. Germline-derived CDR1 and CDR2 are SGHRS and YFSETQ.

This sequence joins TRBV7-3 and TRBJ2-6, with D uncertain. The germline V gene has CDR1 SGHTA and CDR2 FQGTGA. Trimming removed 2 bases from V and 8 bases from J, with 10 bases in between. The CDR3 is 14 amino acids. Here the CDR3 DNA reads TGTGCCAGCAGCTTAGATGGCAGACCCAACGTCCTGACTTTC. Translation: CASSLDGRPNVLTF.